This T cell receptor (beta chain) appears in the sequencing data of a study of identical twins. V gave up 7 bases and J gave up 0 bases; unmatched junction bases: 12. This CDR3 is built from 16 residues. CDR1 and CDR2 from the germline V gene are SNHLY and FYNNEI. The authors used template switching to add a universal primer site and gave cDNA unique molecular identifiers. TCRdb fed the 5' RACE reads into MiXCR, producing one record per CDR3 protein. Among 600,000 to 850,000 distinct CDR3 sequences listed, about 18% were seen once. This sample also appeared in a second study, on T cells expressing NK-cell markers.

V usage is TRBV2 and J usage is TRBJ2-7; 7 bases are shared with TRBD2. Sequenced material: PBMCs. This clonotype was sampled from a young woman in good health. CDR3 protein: CASMASGLAASYEQYF. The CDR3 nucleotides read TGTGCCAGCATGGCCAGCGGGCTAGCGGCCTCCTACGAGCAGTACTTC.